This T cell receptor beta chain comes out of a study of cytomegalovirus exposure and HLA in healthy donors (dated by TCRdb to about 2017). At the level of the whole study: An earlier analysis of roughly 500 of the donors reported 250 to 300 Gb of sequence data and 95 million to 130 million unique TCR beta sequences obtained from approximately 180 million T cells. Besides the first cohort of roughly 660 subjects, a separate validation cohort made up of 120 different subjects was used. To study patterns of TCR occurrence, a later analysis re-analyzed previously published TCR beta repertoires from around 670 donors and added high-resolution HLA genotyping. Several DR-DQ haplotypes were treated as single units for association and clustering because of strong linkage in the cohort. Donor age, sex, ethnicity and CMV serostatus were compiled together with the repertoire data. Among 300 to 450 genotyped donors of the cohort, an average of approximately 240,000 unique TCR beta nucleotide sequences were sequenced per donor, roughly 20% of them non-productive. The study aimed to test whether cataloging public T cell receptors could reveal signatures of past pathogen exposure. To predict cytomegalovirus infection status, the study brought together high-throughput TCR immunosequencing, statistical association of individual TCRs with disease status, and machine learning. To decide whether each TCR beta V gene segment behaved as functional or pseudogenic, an earlier analysis of some 600 of the donors relied on high-throughput TCR beta sequencing. Every discovery cohort repertoire had been produced on one sequencing platform. Both class I and class II loci were covered by HLA typing, at four-digit resolution. Of the 300 to 500 genotyped donors, less than 85% were placed in the genetic ancestry cluster associated with self-reported Caucasian donors. The study used immunosequencing to profile the T cell repertoires of approximately 630 subjects and linked those repertoires to cytomegalovirus serostatus. In the later analysis, no new phenotypic data were used to find candidate immune exposures; instead, reliance was placed on TCR beta sequences and their occurrence across donors. Typing coverage differed by locus: A, B, C, DRB1 and DQB1 were typed in roughly 629-630 donors, DQA1 in approximately 520, DPA1 in some 610, and DPB1 in approximately 450. A later genetic analysis used genome-wide SNP genotypes for about 65% of the roughly 700 donors, treating that subset as a discovery cohort. An early release covering roughly 640 HLA-typed donors comprised about 290 gigabases of sequencing data and 85 million or so unique TCR sequences. The paper's findings and limits, for the study overall: Because counts were too low, about 17 rarely observed V segments, including chromosome 9 orphons, were excluded from the earlier analysis of some 590 of the donors. Presence/absence analyses assumed roughly uniform sequencing depth across donors, an assumption that may not hold. Most TCR sequences were seen in very few donors, while some public TCRs were found in many individuals. In a later analysis, the rate of TCR association differed among HLA loci, with DRB1 alleles having the most associated TCRs and HLA-C alleles having the fewest. In a later analysis, HLA-associated TCR beta chains showed more clonal expansion and lower generation probabilities than non-associated chains that were equally common. Correlated functional status among segregating V segments might be attributable to linkage disequilibrium, but an unknown experimental factor could not be ruled out. Because HLA typing was missing for some donors at each locus, association tests included only the typed subset. A further reported finding was that TCR beta sequences accurately predicted the HLA-A and HLA-B alleles for most subjects in the first cohort. Immune exposure information for the cohort was limited to CMV serostatus. In both the original and validation cohorts, the classifier was reported to diagnose cytomegalovirus status with high specificity and sensitivity. When HLA alleles, especially DR and DQ, strongly co-occurred, TCR associations were difficult to assign to individual alleles. A later genetic analysis associated a missense DCLRE1C variant with V-gene and J-gene trimming of TCR beta chains, and an independent cohort replicated the association. A cluster of highly shared sequence variants was judged likely to be a technical artifact of the sequencing pipeline. According to a later analysis, parvovirus B19, influenza, CMV and Epstein-Barr virus appeared linked to several top co-occurrence clusters. According to a later analysis, most CMV-associated TCR beta chains appeared to be HLA-restricted, and the HLA associations seemed to be driven largely by CMV exposure. In vitro tests confirmed that a few of the cytomegalovirus-associated TCR beta chains recognize cytomegalovirus antigens. At a false discovery rate of 0.05, a later analysis linked 16,951 TCR beta sequences to specific HLA alleles. An earlier analysis of some 560 of the donors showed that most TCR beta V segments appeared in productive rearrangements either about 87% or about 30% of the time, which broadly matched IMGT annotations. In this cohort, only TCR beta chains were sequenced, and detectable features were limited by the absence of alpha or paired-chain data. The authors suggested that the approach could potentially be generalized to other disease states and immunological phenotypes. A later genetic analysis reported fewer N-insertions in productive TCRs among donors in an Asian-associated ancestry cluster than the approximately 670-donor mean. A total of about 150 TCR beta chains were listed by the study as associated with cytomegalovirus.

The cohort comprised approximately 700 healthy bone marrow donors. Cohort members were all nominally healthy when sampled, although unrecorded immune exposures were likely present. The donor was CMV seropositive and was included in the group of some 290 seropositive cohort members. A peripheral blood sample was collected from each donor, and TCR beta sequencing was performed on peripheral blood mononuclear cells. Genomic DNA was extracted from the blood cell samples with the Qiagen DNeasy Blood Extraction Kit. Receptors were amplified or captured by the immunoSEQ multiplex PCR assay. For the multiplex PCR, a mixture combining 60 forward primers for TCR Vbeta segments and 13 reverse primers for TCR Jbeta segments was used. A multiplex PCR assay on genomic DNA amplified the CDR3 region of rearranged TCR beta genes. The Illumina HiSeq System was used to sequence the amplified TCR beta libraries as 87-base-pair reads. The study's own analysis went as follows. A later analysis tallied 70 million to 100 million unique TCR beta chains across the 666 repertoires, and some 10 million of those chains were shared by two or more donors. A nearest-neighbor algorithm error-corrected the raw reads and collapsed the reads into unique sequences, merging closely related sequences to remove PCR and sequencing errors. To assign V, D and J gene segments, CDR3 sequences were aligned to IMGT reference sequences. Each retained sequence needed at least a six-nucleotide match to both a V gene segment and a J gene segment. Rearrangements were classified as productive when the CDR3 lacked stop codons and remained in frame with V and J, and all other rearrangements were classified as non-productive. Following IMGT convention, CDR3 was defined as the stretch from the second conserved V-encoded cysteine up to the conserved J-encoded phenylalanine. In an earlier analysis of roughly 610 of the donors, sequences lacking an unambiguous match to a single V gene segment were excluded. An earlier analysis of 587 of the donors classified V segments as functional when productive rearrangements were above 56.7% and as segregating when the standard deviation between donors was above 5%. To diagnose cytomegalovirus status from the catalog of TCR beta chain sequences, a statistical classification framework was built. V and J gene assignment, in a later analysis, came from comparing TCR nucleotide sequences with IMGT/GENE-DB human TR gene sequences. In a later analysis, CDR3 sequences and most-parsimonious VDJ recombination scenarios were assigned using the TCRdist pipeline. In a later analysis, each TCR beta chain was defined by its CDR3 amino acid sequence together with its V-gene family, and reads without a unique V-gene family were excluded. To address suspected cross-contamination and a sequencing artifact, a later analysis removed around 590 highly shared, low-generation-probability nucleotide sequences. For each public chain, a later analysis derived a clonal expansion index from normalized ranks of inferred template counts within each repertoire. Generation probabilities in a later analysis came from a VDJ recombination model fitted to out-of-frame rearrangements, and those results were checked against IGoR. In a later analysis, TCR-TCR, TCR-HLA and TCR-CMV co-occurrence was scored with hypergeometric tests, and a repertoire-size bias correction was applied to TCR pairs. To estimate false discovery rates, a later analysis permuted the HLA or CMV assignments 20 times. In a later analysis, co-occurring TCRs were grouped using DBSCAN, and TCRdist sequence similarity was added for clustering within HLA-allele-positive subsets. Repertoires with fewer than 30,000 or more than 120,000 public chains were left out of co-occurrence clustering, as were about five repertoires with anomalous nucleotide sharing. In its TCRdb copy, this immuneACCESS table keeps in-frame sequences only and misses some clones. Where compared with another copy, unresolved V genes explain less than half of these, and the others have no known cause. That table gives V, J and clone size, and the DNA gave D and trimming. The sample yields tens of thousands of clones; over 70% were counted once. About 8% of the sample is taken by the ten largest.

Of note for this clone: Its target antigen remains unknown. Base qualities are not at hand, and no much larger clone is one base apart.

This clonotype was obtained from a man aged 60 to 75 in good health and CMV-seropositive. Sequencing input: PBMCs.

The CDR3: CASSLSAGPGDYEQYF. DNA sequence: TGTGCCAGCAGCTTAAGCGCGGGTCCGGGGGACTACGAGCAGTACTTC. The chain is assembled from TRBV11-2 and TRBJ2-7, and possibly TRBD2, on 6 matching bases. Trimming at the junction amounts to 2 bases on V and 3 bases on J, and the germline ends lie 17 bases apart. Taken from cysteine to phenylalanine, the CDR3 has 16 residues. Solely the CDR3 DNA is kept, with 48 bases framed from the first base. The germline V gene encodes CDR1 SGHAT and CDR2 FQNNGV. This CDR3, with the reference TRBV11-2 and TRBJ2-7 proteins standing in past its ends, gives the full variable domain EAGVAQSPRYKIIEKRQSVAFWCNPISGHATLYWYQQILGQGPKLLIQFQNNGVVDDSQLPKDRFSAERLKGVDSTLKIQPAKLEDSAVYLCASSLSAGPGDYEQYFGPGTRLTVT.